The 13 T cell receptor beta chains given below trace back to one sample, sequenced in a study of breast tumors, draining lymph nodes, adjacent tissues. Via MiXCR, TCRdb re-called the multiplex PCR reads, giving one row per CDR3 protein. This sample has fewer than 200,000 distinct CDR3 sequences, with roughly a third found just once. Axillary draining lymph nodes of breast cancer patients supplied the node samples. Sequenced material: axillary lymph node tissue. The source of these receptors is a female donor with breast cancer. Some clones in this sample may be carry-over from other donors' samples.

The gene calls are TRBV5-1 and TRBJ2-7; either TRBD1 or TRBD2 may fit D (6 bases each). Germline CDR1 and CDR2: SGHRS and YFSETQ. CDR3 length: 14 residues. The V and J ends lost 5 bases and 1 base respectively, with 13 bases between them. CDR3 loop: CASSYGGISYEQYF. The CDR3 coding sequence is TGCGCCAGCAGTTACGGGGGCATTTCCTACGAGCAGTACTTC.

This clonotype occurred many times. V gene TRBV18 combines with J gene TRBJ2-7; D unclear. The V end lost 4 bases, the J end lost 4 bases, and 14 bases lay between the germline ends. Germline assignment: CDR1 KGHSH and CDR2 LQKENI. The CDR3 has 14 residues. The CDR3 nucleotides are TGTGCCAGCTCACTCCGTATAGTAGAGTACGAGCAGTACTTC. Amino acid sequence: CASSLRIVEYEQYF.

As regards this clonotype: One base away lies a much larger clone, so this may be a sequencing read error. The V gene is TRBV5-4, the J gene TRBJ2-5; 9 positions agree with TRBD1. The junction had 14 bases not matched to a gene; V was cut back by 4 bases and J by 7 bases. CDR1 is SGHNT and CDR2 is YYREEE in the germline V gene (reference sequence). There are 16 residues in the CDR3. The CDR3 sequence: CASSLRGTGLMGTQYF. In DNA, the CDR3 is TGTGCCAGCAGCCTGAGGGGGACAGGGCTTATGGGGACCCAGTACTTC.

This clonotype was seen ten or more times. The chain uses TRBV19 and TRBJ2-3, with D perhaps matching TRBD2 (6 bases). Germline assignment: CDR1 LNHDA and CDR2 SQIVND (reference sequence). The CDR3 is 16 residues long. V was shortened by 6 bases and J by 1 base, with 17 bases between the two germline ends. The CDR3 DNA follows: TGTGCCAGTAGCAACCCCAGGGAGGCCCGCACAGATACGCAGTATTTT. This sequence encodes CASSNPREARTDTQYF.

This clonotype was seen a single time. Compared with germline, one end of the junction differs, possibly owing to a read error. The rearrangement joins TRBV12-3 or TRBV12-4 to TRBJ2-3, with TRBD1 matching 7 bases. The CDR3 is made up of 13 amino acids. CDR3 residues: CANSVGTADTQYF. DNA for the CDR3: TGTGCCAACAGTGTAGGGACAGCGGATACGCAGTATTTT.

This clonotype has a count of ten or more. The gene calls are TRBV11-2 and TRBJ2-7, with D maybe TRBD1 (5 bases). V was shortened by 1 base and J by 3 bases, with 10 bases between the two germline ends. Germline assignment: CDR1 SGHAT and CDR2 FQNNGV. The CDR3 has 14 residues. CDR3 DNA sequence: TGTGCCAGCAGCTTAGGGGGCGCGCTCTACGAGCAGTACTTC. This codes for CASSLGGALYEQYF.

The rearrangement links TRBV27 to TRBJ1-2, with 8 bases lining up with TRBD1. Germline V CDR1 and CDR2: MNHEY, SMNVEV (reference sequence). The CDR3 has 14 amino acids. Unmatched junction bases numbered 9, after V lost 5 bases and J lost 7 bases. CDR3 protein: CASSPLDRGGGYTF. As DNA, the CDR3 is TGTGCCAGCAGTCCTCTTGACAGGGGCGGTGGCTACACCTTC.

This clonotype has a count of ten or more. This sequence joins TRBV9 and TRBJ2-1; 9 bases agree with TRBD2. Losses at the gene ends were 2 bases for V and 2 bases for J; bases not matched to a gene: 5. CDR3 length: 16 amino acids. From germline, CDR1 is SGDLS and CDR2 YYNGEE. The CDR3 bases are TGTGCCAGCAGCGTCGGAGCGGGAGGACCCTACAATGAGCAGTTCTTC. Translating it yields CASSVGAGGPYNEQFF. Full variable domain (missing parts from reference TRBV9 and TRBJ2-1): DSGVTQTPKHLITATGQRVTLRCSPRSGDLSVYWYQQSLDQGLQFLIQYYNGEERAKGNILERFSAQQFPDLHSELNLSSLELGDSALYFCASSVGAGGPYNEQFFGPGTRLTVL.

There are a few counts of this clonotype. A much more abundant neighbour one base away suggests this may be a read error. The chain recombines TRBV6-5 with TRBJ2-7; unclear D gene. Trimming cost V 5 bases and J 3 bases, with 5 bases left between them. CDR1 and CDR2 (germline): MNHEY, SVGAGI. This CDR3 has 11 residues. CDR3 DNA sequence: TGTGCCAGCAGTAATAACTACGAGCAGTACTTC. This gives the protein CASSNNYEQYF.

In this sample, this clonotype turned up many times. CDR3: CASRVGGGSYEQYF. The CDR3 DNA follows: TGTGCCAGCAGGGTGGGAGGGGGATCCTACGAGCAGTACTTC. The V and J genes are TRBV2 and TRBJ2-7; D is perhaps TRBD2 (7 bases). Germline CDR1 reads SNHLY; CDR2 reads FYNNEI. Trimming shortened V by 6 bases and J by 1 base, and 13 bases separated the two germline ends. The CDR3 sequence is 14 residues long.

The CDR3 here is CASSFFGAGNTEAFF. The CDR3 coding sequence is TGTGCCAGCAGCTTTTTTGGGGCCGGTAACACTGAAGCTTTCTTT. The chain joins TRBV7-8 to TRBJ1-1; TRBD1 might be the D (5 bases). In germline, CDR1 is SGHVS, CDR2 FQNEAQ. This CDR3 spans 15 amino acids. Trimming removed 3 bases from V and 2 bases from J, with 13 bases in between.

The genes are TRBV28 and TRBJ2-6; D is possibly TRBD1 (7 bases). V was trimmed by 2 bases and J by 1 base, leaving 21 bases between them. Germline CDR1 and CDR2: MDHEN and SYDVKM. The CDR3 runs to 20 residues. Written as DNA, the CDR3 is TGTGCCAGCAGTTTACCTTTAGGAGGGGGCGCAGGTTCTGGGGCCAACGTCCTGACTTTC. It is translated as CASSLPLGGGAGSGANVLTF. Together with reference TRBV28 and TRBJ2-6, the CDR3 gives the full variable domain: DVKVTQSSRYLVKRTGEKVFLECVQDMDHENMFWYRQDPGLGLRLIYFSYDVKMKEKGDIPEGYSVSREKKERFSLILESASTNQTSMYLCASSLPLGGGAGSGANVLTFGAGSRLTVL.

The chain is built from TRBV19 and TRBJ2-6; D may match TRBD1 or TRBD2 (6 bases each). V was cut by 3 bases and J by 6 bases, with 12 bases left in between. The CDR3 has 15 amino acids. Germline CDR1 and CDR2: LNHDA and SQIVND (reference sequence). CDR3 sequence: CASSIVGGTANVLTF. The DNA of the CDR3 is TGTGCCAGTAGTATTGTCGGGGGCACGGCCAACGTCCTGACTTTC.